The 10 T cell receptor beta chains below were found in one sample sequenced in a study of CD8+ T cells in alopecia areata. Treatment denoted: oral pan-JAK inhibitor, 5-10 mg twice daily. Investigators isolated RNA and reverse transcribed it into cDNA to act as the sequencing template. Measured with immunoSEQ multiplex PCR; TCRdb has only the in-frame clones, and not every one. The sample includes around 190,000 clones, 64% of them seen just once. Sample: CD4+ T cells sorted from blood, taken at week 4, from a patient treated with tofacitinib. The receptors stem from a human donor with alopecia areata.

This chain uses TRBV30 with TRBJ1-6, with 10 bases aligning to TRBD1. Germline V CDR1 and CDR2: GTSNPN, SVGIG (reference sequence). V lost 4 bases to trimming and J lost 6 bases; unmatched junction nucleotides: 6. This CDR3 is 15 amino acids long. In DNA, the CDR3 is TGTGCCTGGACCACGGACAGGGGGACTAATTCACCCCTCCACTTT. It yields the protein CAWTTDRGTNSPLHF.

V is TRBV30 and J is TRBJ1-3; D remains ambiguous. The CDR3 loop spans 14 amino acids. Trimming took 2 bases from V and 1 from J, leaving 9 bases between them. CDR1 is GTSNPN, CDR2 SVGIG, per germline (reference sequence). The CDR3, as DNA: TGTGCCTGGAGTCGGTCAGCTTCTGGAAACACCATATATTTT. Its protein is CAWSRSASGNTIYF.

The gene calls are TRBV4-3 and TRBJ1-4; D is undetermined. Between the trimmed V and J ends, which lost 1 base and 4 bases, there was a span of 10 bases. Per the germline V gene, CDR1 is LGHNA and CDR2 is YSLEER. CDR3 length equals 15 residues. As DNA, the CDR3 is TGCGCCAGCAGCCAAGGGACGAACTATAATGAAAAACTGTTTTTT. Translating gives CASSQGTNYNEKLFF.

This clone turned up a few times. The chain uses TRBV30 and TRBJ2-7, with no clear D. Germline V gives CDR1 GTSNPN, CDR2 SVGIG (reference sequence). CDR3 length: 11 residues. V was trimmed by 5 bases and J by 3 bases, leaving 8 bases between them. The CDR3 reads CAWGVLYEQYF. The CDR3, as DNA: TGTGCCTGGGGGGTCCTCTACGAGCAGTACTTC.

The chain recombines TRBV29-1 with TRBJ1-1, with 11 bases that match TRBD1. J lost 3 bases, V lost 6 bases, and 0 bases had no gene match. Germline assignment: CDR1 SQVTM and CDR2 ANQGSEA. This CDR3 is built from 12 residues. Here the CDR3 reads CSVGQGDTEAFF. The DNA of the CDR3 is TGCAGCGTGGGACAGGGGGACACTGAAGCTTTCTTT.

The rearrangement uses TRBV18 and TRBJ2-7, with 7 bases that match TRBD1. This CDR3 region has 14 residues. The V gene's germline CDR1 is KGHSH and CDR2 LQKENI. V lost 3 bases and J lost 1; bases outside the gene matches: 3. This CDR3 is CASSPNRGSYEQYF. CDR3 bases: TGTGCCAGCTCACCTAACAGGGGATCCTACGAGCAGTACTTC.

This chain links TRBV4-1 with TRBJ1-5; 9 positions agree with TRBD1. CDR3 size: 16 residues. The ends lost 4 bases at V and 4 bases at J; junction bases unmatched: 8. CDR1 and CDR2 from the germline V gene are MGHRA and YSYEKL. CDR3 sequence (DNA): TGCGCCAGCAGCCGAACGGGACAGGGACGTAATCAGCCCCAGCATTTT. Translation gives CASSRTGQGRNQPQHF.

The chain employs TRBV15 and TRBJ2-2; D perhaps matches TRBD1 (6 bases). Per the germline V gene, CDR1 is LNHNV and CDR2 is YYDKDF (reference sequence). V dropped 1 base and J dropped 4 bases, with 10 bases sitting between them. The CDR3 spans 15 residues. CDR3 protein: CATSRGQGSTGELFF. The CDR3 nucleotides are TGTGCCACCAGCAGAGGCCAGGGGAGCACCGGGGAGCTGTTTTTT.

The chain has TRBV6-6 and TRBJ1-5, with a tentative D call TRBD1 (6 bases). The CDR3 is made up of 12 amino acids. The germline gives CDR1 MNHNY, CDR2 SVGAGI (reference sequence). V lost 5 bases to trimming and J lost 9 bases, with 11 bases between them. CDR3 sequence (DNA): TGTGCCAGCAGTCCACAGGGCTGGCCCCAGCATTTT. Translated, it gives CASSPQGWPQHF.

This chain links TRBV7-2 with TRBJ2-5; 10 bases agree with TRBD1. This CDR3 contains 14 residues. Germline V gives CDR1 SGHTA, CDR2 FQGNSA. Germline trimming cut 5 bases from V and 5 bases from J; bases unmatched to any gene: 5. The CDR3 region is CASSPWTGGETQYF. The CDR3, as DNA: TGTGCCAGCAGCCCTTGGACAGGGGGGGAGACCCAGTACTTC.